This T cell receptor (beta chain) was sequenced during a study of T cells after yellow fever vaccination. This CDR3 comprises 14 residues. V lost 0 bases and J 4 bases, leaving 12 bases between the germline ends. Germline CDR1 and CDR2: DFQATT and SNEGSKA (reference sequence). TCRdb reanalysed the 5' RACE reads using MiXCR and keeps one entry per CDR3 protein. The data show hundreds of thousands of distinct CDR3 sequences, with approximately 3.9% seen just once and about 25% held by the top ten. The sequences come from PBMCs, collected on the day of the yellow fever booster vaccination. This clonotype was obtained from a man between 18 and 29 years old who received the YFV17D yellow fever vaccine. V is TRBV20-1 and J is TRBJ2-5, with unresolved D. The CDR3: CSAREMRFGETQYF. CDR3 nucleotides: TGCAGTGCTAGAGAAATGAGATTCGGAGAGACCCAGTACTTC.